A selection of T cell receptor beta chains follows, all from one sample in a study of a mutant IDH1 vaccine in newly diagnosed glioma. Using immunoSEQ multiplex PCR, the repertoire was profiled, and TCRdb retains in-frame clones only, with some absent. The sample includes about 26,000 clones, over 65% of them seen just once. The antigens of these receptors remain unknown. The sequenced sample was PBMCs, obtained from a glioma patient whose treatment included an IDH1 peptide vaccine. The receptors were sampled from a man aged 25 to 40 with glioma. CDR3s include the opening cysteine and the closing phenylalanine or tryptophan. D genes are given only for firm matches. Expanded clones are given a class, and other clones once, few, many or no size at all.

>-|-|TRBV19|TRBJ2-7
CASSIGPATYEQYF
TGTGCCAGTAGTATAGGCCCGGCAACCTACGAGCAGTACTTC
>-|-|TRBV27|TRBJ2-1
CASSLSFYNEQFF
TGTGCCAGCAGTTTATCCTTCTACAATGAGCAGTTCTTC
>-|-|TRBV30|TRBJ2-5
CAWMKGYQETQYF
TGTGCCTGGATGAAGGGGTACCAAGAGACCCAGTACTTC
>-|-|TRBV5-4|TRBJ2-7
CATAPLGPSYEQYF
TGTGCCACGGCCCCCCTAGGGCCATCCTACGAGCAGTACTTC
>-|-|TRBV4-3|TRBJ2-3
CASSQESGTDTQYF
TGCGCCAGCAGCCAAGAATCCGGCACAGATACGCAGTATTTT
>TRBD1|-|TRBV5-1|TRBJ1-1
CASSQGANTEAFF
TGCGCCAGCAGTCAGGGGGCGAACACTGAAGCTTTCTTT
>-|-|TRBV19|TRBJ1-6
CASSNSSPAGGSPLHF
TGTGCCAGTAGTAATAGTAGCCCTGCCGGTGGTTCACCCCTCCACTTT
>-|once|TRBV5-1|TRBJ2-7
CASSLRGGYEQYF
TGCGCCAGCAGCTTGAGGGGGGGGTACGAGCAGTACTTC
>-|-|TRBV7-3|TRBJ1-4
CASSLSANEKLFF
TGTGCCAGCAGCTTATCGGCTAATGAAAAACTGTTTTTT
>TRBD1|-|TRBV27|TRBJ2-2
CASSLTGENTGELFF
TGTGCCAGCAGTCTGACAGGGGAGAACACCGGGGAGCTGTTTTTT
>TRBD1|-|TRBV5-8|TRBJ1-4
CASSPTELRQGRWEKLFF
TGTGCCAGCAGCCCCACCGAATTAAGACAGGGCCGGTGGGAAAAACTGTTTTTT
>TRBD1|-|TRBV5-4|TRBJ1-4
CASSSGQGSEKLFF
TGTGCCAGCAGCTCGGGACAGGGGAGCGAAAAACTGTTTTTT
>-|-|TRBV7-2|TRBJ2-7
CASSPSASYEQYF
TGTGCCAGCAGCCCCAGTGCCTCCTACGAGCAGTACTTC
>-|-|TRBV6-5|TRBJ1-5
CASSYGGVDQPQHF
TGTGCCAGCAGTTACGGTGGGGTCGATCAGCCCCAGCATTTT
>TRBD1|once|TRBV7-9|TRBJ1-6
CASSSGQENSPLHF
TGTGCCAGCAGCTCGGGACAGGAGAATTCACCCCTCCACTTT
>-|-|TRBV28|TRBJ2-3
CASSPPYDTQYF
TGTGCCAGCAGTCCGCCCTATGATACGCAGTATTTT
>-|-|TRBV30|TRBJ1-1
CAWSGSNAGANTEAFF
TGTGCCTGGAGTGGGAGCAATGCAGGGGCGAACACTGAAGCTTTCTTT
>-|-|TRBV29-1|TRBJ2-7
CSVPQGYEQYF
TGCAGCGTTCCCCAGGGCTACGAGCAGTACTTC
>-|-|TRBV19|TRBJ2-5
CASRVGGRFQETQYF
TGTGCCAGCCGCGTGGGGGGACGATTCCAAGAGACCCAGTACTTC
>TRBD1|few|TRBV11-2|TRBJ1-1
CASSVRGSLEAFF
TGTGCCAGCAGCGTCAGGGGGTCCCTTGAAGCTTTCTTT
>TRBD2|once|TRBV2|TRBJ2-5
CASNPQGGPETQYF
TGTGCCAGCAATCCGCAGGGAGGGCCAGAGACCCAGTACTTC
>-|once|TRBV25-1|TRBJ1-1
CASSETALGVAEAFF
TGTGCCAGCAGTGAGACAGCGTTGGGGGTCGCTGAAGCTTTCTTT
>-|-|TRBV19|TRBJ1-2
CASSTRKLNYGYTF
TGTGCCAGTAGTACCCGCAAACTTAACTATGGCTACACCTTC
>-|few|TRBV9|TRBJ1-1
CASSVVGAGNTEAFF
TGTGCCAGCAGCGTAGTGGGGGCCGGGAACACTGAAGCTTTCTTT
>-|-|TRBV30|TRBJ2-7
CAWSPFRDILIYEQYF
TGTGCCTGGAGTCCCTTCCGGGACATCCTAATTTACGAGCAGTACTTC
>-|few|TRBV30|TRBJ1-2
CAWSVVYGYTF
TGTGCCTGGAGTGTAGTCTATGGCTACACCTTC
>TRBD1|-|TRBV7-6|TRBJ2-7
CASSVTGGAEEQYF
TGTGCCAGCAGCGTTACAGGGGGCGCGGAGGAGCAGTACTTC
>TRBD2|-|TRBV10-1|TRBJ2-5
CASIALSGREETQYF
TGCGCCAGCATAGCCCTAAGCGGGAGGGAAGAGACCCAGTACTTC
>TRBD1|-|TRBV30|TRBJ1-5
CAWSVRGGGGGQPQHF
TGTGCCTGGAGTGTAAGAGGGGGAGGGGGCGGTCAGCCCCAGCATTTT
>-|-|TRBV9|TRBJ2-7
CASSPLGHYEQYF
TGTGCCAGCAGCCCTCTAGGACACTACGAGCAGTACTTC
>-|-|TRBV7-2|TRBJ1-2
CASSLKWGRGDGYTF
TGTGCCAGCAGCTTGAAATGGGGGCGTGGAGATGGCTACACCTTC
>-|-|TRBV7-2|TRBJ2-7
CASSLTTVYEQYF
TGTGCCAGCAGCTTAACCACGGTGTACGAGCAGTACTTC
>-|-|TRBV9|TRBJ2-6
CASSATGSGANVLTF
TGTGCCAGCAGCGCCACAGGTTCTGGGGCCAACGTCCTGACTTTC
>-|-|TRBV2|TRBJ2-7
CASSEAKGWGEQYF
TGTGCCAGCAGTGAAGCGAAGGGTTGGGGCGAGCAGTACTTC